A selection of T cell receptor beta chains follows, all from one sample in a study of cytomegalovirus exposure and HLA in healthy donors. The method was immunoSEQ multiplex PCR; TCRdb's version includes in-frame clones alone and lacks a portion of them. The table lists 110,000 or so clones, roughly 70% of them singletons. The specimen was PBMCs. The origin of the receptors is a woman aged 40 to 50 in good health and CMV-seropositive. Both conserved end residues are part of each CDR3. A D gene is named only where the DNA matches it firmly. Clone sizes are given selectively: once, few, many, or a class where the clone is expanded.

J gene,D gene,clone size,V gene,CDR3 DNA,CDR3 protein
TRBJ1-1,NA,NA,TRBV9,TGTGCCAGCAGCGTAGATTGGGGGGGGTCGCGGGGGGAGAACACTGAAGCTTTCTTT,CASSVDWGGSRGENTEAFF
TRBJ1-1,TRBD1,NA,TRBV5-1,TGCGCCAGCAGCTTCCAACAGGGGTTCTTAACTGAAGCTTTCTTT,CASSFQQGFLTEAFF
TRBJ1-1,NA,NA,TRBV5-1,TGCGCCAGCAGCTTGGGACAGCTCCTCATGAACACTGAAGCTTTCTTT,CASSLGQLLMNTEAFF
TRBJ2-3,NA,NA,TRBV5-5,TGTGCCAGCAGGGCTACTAGCTTGACCCGCACAGATACGCAGTATTTT,CASRATSLTRTDTQYF
TRBJ1-6,TRBD1,NA,TRBV30,TGTGCCGGGTCGGGACAGAGTAATTCACCCCTCCACTTT,CAGSGQSNSPLHF
TRBJ1-2,NA,NA,TRBV9,TGTGCCAGCAGCAGACTCGGGGGGTTCTATGGCTACACCTTC,CASSRLGGFYGYTF
TRBJ2-1,NA,NA,TRBV7-6,TGTGCCAGCAGCTTAGACGGGGGTCCCTACAATGAGCAGTTCTTC,CASSLDGGPYNEQFF
TRBJ2-5,NA,NA,TRBV27,TGTGCCAGCAGAACAAACCGGGACACAGAGACCCAGTACTTC,CASRTNRDTETQYF
TRBJ2-5,TRBD1,few,TRBV5-4,TGTGCCAGCAGCCCAGGGGGCAGGGAGACCCAGTACTTC,CASSPGGRETQYF
TRBJ2-7,NA,NA,TRBV30,TGTGCCTGGAGTGACCAGTACGAGCAGTACTTC,CAWSDQYEQYF
TRBJ2-4,TRBD1,NA,TRBV14,TGTGCCAGCAGCCAAGGACAGGGGTTGGGAGCCAAAAACATTCAGTACTTC,CASSQGQGLGAKNIQYF
TRBJ2-7,TRBD2,NA,TRBV7-9,TGTGCCAGCAGCTTGCGGGGGGGGGCCTACGAGCAGTACTTC,CASSLRGGAYEQYF
TRBJ2-1,TRBD1,NA,TRBV5-1,TGCGCCAGCAGCGTGAGGACAGGGCCGTACAATGAGCAGTTCTTC,CASSVRTGPYNEQFF